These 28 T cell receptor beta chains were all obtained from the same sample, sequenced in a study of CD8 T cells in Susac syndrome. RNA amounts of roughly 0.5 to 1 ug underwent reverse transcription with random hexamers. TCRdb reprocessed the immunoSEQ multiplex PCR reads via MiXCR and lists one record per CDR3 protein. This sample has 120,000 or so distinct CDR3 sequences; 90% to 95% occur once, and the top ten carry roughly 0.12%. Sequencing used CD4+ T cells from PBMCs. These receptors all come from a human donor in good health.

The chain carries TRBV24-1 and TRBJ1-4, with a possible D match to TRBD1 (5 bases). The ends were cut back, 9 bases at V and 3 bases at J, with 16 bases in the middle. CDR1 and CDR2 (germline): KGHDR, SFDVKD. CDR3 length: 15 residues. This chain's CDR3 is CATQPAGGANEKLFF. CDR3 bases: TGTGCCACCCAGCCCGCCGGGGGTGCTAATGAAAAACTGTTTTTT.

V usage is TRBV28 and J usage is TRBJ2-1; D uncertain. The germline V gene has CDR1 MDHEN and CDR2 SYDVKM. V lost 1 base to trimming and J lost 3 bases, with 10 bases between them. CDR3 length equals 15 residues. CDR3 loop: CASSLLTGNYNEQFF. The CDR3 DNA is TGTGCCAGCAGTTTATTGACTGGAAACTACAATGAGCAGTTCTTC.

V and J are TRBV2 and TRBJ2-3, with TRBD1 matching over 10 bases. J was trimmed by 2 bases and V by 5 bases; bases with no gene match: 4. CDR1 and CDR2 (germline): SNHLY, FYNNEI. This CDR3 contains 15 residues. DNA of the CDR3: TGTGCCAGCAGTATCGACAGGGGGCCCACAGATACGCAGTATTTT. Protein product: CASSIDRGPTDTQYF.

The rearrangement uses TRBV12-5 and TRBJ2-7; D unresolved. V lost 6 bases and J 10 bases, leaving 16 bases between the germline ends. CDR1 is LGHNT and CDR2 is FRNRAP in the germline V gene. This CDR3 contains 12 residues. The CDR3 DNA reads TGTGCTAGTGGCTTAGACCCCACGACACAGTACTTC. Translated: CASGLDPTTQYF.

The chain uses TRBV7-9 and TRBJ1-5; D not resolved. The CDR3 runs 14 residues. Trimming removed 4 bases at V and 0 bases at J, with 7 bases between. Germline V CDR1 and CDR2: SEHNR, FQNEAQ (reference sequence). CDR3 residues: CASSSGYSNQPQHF. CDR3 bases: TGTGCCAGCAGCTCCGGGTATAGCAATCAGCCCCAGCATTTT.

The CDR3 region has the DNA TGTGCCAGCGGGCGAGGGAGCTCCTACGAGCAGTACTTC. Its translation is CASGRGSSYEQYF. The genes are TRBV7-9 and TRBJ2-7; perhaps TRBD2 as D (5 bases). This CDR3 has 13 amino acids. Per the germline V gene, CDR1 is SEHNR and CDR2 is FQNEAQ (reference sequence). V dropped 8 bases and J dropped 0 bases, with 11 bases sitting between them.

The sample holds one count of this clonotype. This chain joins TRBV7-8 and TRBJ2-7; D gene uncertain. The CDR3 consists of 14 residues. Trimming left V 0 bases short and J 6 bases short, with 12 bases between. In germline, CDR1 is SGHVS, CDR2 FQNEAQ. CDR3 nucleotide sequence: TGTGCCAGCAGCTTAGCAGCCCGAGGTGGCGAGCAGTACTTC. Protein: CASSLAARGGEQYF.

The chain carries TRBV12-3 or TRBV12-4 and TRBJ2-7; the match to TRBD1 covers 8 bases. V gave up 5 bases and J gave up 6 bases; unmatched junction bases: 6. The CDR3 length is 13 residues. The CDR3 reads CASSPTGEAEQYF. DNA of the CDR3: TGTGCCAGCAGTCCGACAGGGGAAGCCGAGCAGTACTTC.

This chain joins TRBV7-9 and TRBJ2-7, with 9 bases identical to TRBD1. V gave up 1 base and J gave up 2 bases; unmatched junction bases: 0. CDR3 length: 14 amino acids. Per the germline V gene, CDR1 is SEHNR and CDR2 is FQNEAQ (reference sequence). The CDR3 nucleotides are TGTGCCAGCAGCTTAGGGACAGGGGCCTACGAGCAGTACTTC. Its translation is CASSLGTGAYEQYF.

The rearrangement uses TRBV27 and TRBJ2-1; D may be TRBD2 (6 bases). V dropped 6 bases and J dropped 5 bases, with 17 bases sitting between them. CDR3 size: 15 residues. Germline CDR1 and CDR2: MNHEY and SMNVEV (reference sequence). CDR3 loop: CASSPWRREHNEQFF. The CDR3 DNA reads TGTGCCAGCAGCCCCTGGAGGAGGGAACACAATGAGCAGTTCTTC.

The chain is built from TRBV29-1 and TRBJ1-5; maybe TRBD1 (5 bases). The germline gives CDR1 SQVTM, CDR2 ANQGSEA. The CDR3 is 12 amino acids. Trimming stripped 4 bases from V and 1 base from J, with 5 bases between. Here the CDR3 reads CSVGQSNQPQHF. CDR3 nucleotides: TGCAGCGTTGGACAGAGCAATCAGCCCCAGCATTTT. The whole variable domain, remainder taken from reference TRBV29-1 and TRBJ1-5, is SAVISQKPSRDICQRGTSLTIQCQVDSQVTMMFWYRQQPGQSLTLIATANQGSEATYESGFVIDKFPISRPNLTFSTLTVSNMSPEDSSIYLCSVGQSNQPQHFGDGTRLSIL.

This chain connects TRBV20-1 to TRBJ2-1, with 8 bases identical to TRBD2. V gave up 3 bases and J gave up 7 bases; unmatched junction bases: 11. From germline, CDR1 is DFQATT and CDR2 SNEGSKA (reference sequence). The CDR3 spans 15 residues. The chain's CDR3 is CSASPYSGSRNEQFF. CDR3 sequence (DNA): TGCAGTGCTAGCCCGTACAGCGGGAGTAGGAATGAGCAGTTCTTC.

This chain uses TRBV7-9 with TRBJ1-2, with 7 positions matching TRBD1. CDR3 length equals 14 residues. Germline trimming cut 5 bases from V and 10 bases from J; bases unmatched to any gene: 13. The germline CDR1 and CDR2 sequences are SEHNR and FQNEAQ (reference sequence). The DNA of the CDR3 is TGTGCCAGCAGCCCGGAGGGGGCCGGTGGGGTCTACACCTTC. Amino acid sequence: CASSPEGAGGVYTF.

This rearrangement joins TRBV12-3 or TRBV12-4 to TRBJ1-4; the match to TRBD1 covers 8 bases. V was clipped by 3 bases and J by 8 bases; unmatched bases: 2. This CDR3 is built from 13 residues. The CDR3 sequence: CASSFNRGEKLFF. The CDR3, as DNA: TGTGCCAGCAGTTTTAACAGGGGGGAAAAACTGTTTTTT.

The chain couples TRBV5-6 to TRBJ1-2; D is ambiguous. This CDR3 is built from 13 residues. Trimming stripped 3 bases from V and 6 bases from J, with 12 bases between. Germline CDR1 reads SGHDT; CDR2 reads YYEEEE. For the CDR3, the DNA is TGTGCCAGCAGCTCCACTAACCAGAATGGCTACACCTTC. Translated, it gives CASSSTNQNGYTF.

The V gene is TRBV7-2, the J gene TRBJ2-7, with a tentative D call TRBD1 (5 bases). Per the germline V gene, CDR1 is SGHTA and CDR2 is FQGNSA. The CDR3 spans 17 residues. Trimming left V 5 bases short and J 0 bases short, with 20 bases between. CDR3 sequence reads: CASSPQSPTASSYEQYF. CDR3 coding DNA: TGTGCCAGCAGCCCGCAAAGTCCGACAGCCAGCTCCTACGAGCAGTACTTC. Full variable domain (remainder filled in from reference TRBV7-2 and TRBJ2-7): GAGVSQSPSNKVTEKGKDVELRCDPISGHTALYWYRQSLGQGLEFLIYFQGNSAPDKSGLPSDRFSAERTGGSVSTLTIQRTQQEDSAVYLCASSPQSPTASSYEQYFGPGTRLTVT.

CDR3 DNA sequence: TGTGCCAGCAGTTTAAGGTGGGCCGGGGAGCTGTTTTTT. Its protein product is CASSLRWAGELFF. The J gene is TRBJ2-2, the V gene TRBV27; D ambiguous. The V end lost 2 bases, the J end lost 6 bases, and 7 bases lay between the germline ends. The CDR3 is made up of 13 amino acids. Looked up from germline, CDR1 is MNHEY and CDR2 is SMNVEV (reference sequence).

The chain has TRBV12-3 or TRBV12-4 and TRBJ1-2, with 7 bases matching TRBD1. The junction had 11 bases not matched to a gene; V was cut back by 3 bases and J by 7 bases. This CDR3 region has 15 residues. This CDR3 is CASSLEGGGAGGYTF. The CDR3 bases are TGTGCCAGCAGTTTGGAAGGAGGGGGCGCGGGTGGCTACACCTTC.

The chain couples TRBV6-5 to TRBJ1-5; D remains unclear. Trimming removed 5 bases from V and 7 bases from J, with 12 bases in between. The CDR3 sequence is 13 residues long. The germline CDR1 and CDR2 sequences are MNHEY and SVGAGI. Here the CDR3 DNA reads TGTGCCAGCAGTCCCCCGGGGAGGCAGCCCCAGCATTTT. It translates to CASSPPGRQPQHF.

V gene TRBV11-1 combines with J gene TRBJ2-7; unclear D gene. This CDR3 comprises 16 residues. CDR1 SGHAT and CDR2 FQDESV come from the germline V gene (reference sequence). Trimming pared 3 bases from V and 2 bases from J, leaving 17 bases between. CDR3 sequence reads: CASSFDAREWPYEQYF. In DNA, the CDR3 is TGTGCCAGCAGCTTCGACGCCCGAGAATGGCCCTACGAGCAGTACTTC.

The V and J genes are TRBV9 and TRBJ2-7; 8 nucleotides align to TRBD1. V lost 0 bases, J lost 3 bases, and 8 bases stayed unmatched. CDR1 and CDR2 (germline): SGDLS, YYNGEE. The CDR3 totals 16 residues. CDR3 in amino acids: CASSVEPGTGLYEQYF. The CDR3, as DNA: TGTGCCAGCAGCGTAGAGCCCGGGACAGGACTCTACGAGCAGTACTTC.

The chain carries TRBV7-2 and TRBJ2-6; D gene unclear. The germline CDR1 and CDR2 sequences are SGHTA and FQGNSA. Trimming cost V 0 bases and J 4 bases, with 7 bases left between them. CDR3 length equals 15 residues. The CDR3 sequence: CASSLAFGGANVLTF. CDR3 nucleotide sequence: TGTGCCAGCAGCTTAGCTTTTGGGGGGGCCAACGTCCTGACTTTC.

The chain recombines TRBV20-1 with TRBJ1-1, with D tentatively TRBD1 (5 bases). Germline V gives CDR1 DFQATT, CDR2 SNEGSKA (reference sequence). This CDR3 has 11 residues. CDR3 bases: TGCAGGTTGGAAGGGGACACTGAAGCTTTCTTT. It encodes CRLEGDTEAFF.

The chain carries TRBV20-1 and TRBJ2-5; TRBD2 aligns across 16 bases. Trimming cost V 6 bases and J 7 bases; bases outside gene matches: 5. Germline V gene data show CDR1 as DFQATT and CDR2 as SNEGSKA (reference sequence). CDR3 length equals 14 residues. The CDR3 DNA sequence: TGCAGTGCACCGGGGACTAGCGGGAGGGGGACCCAGTACTTC. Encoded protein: CSAPGTSGRGTQYF.

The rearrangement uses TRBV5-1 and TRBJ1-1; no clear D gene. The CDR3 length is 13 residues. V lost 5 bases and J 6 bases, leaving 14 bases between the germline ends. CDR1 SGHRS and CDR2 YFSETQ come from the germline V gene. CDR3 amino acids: CASSSDVVAEAFF. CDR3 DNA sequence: TGCGCCAGCAGTTCGGACGTCGTGGCTGAAGCTTTCTTT.

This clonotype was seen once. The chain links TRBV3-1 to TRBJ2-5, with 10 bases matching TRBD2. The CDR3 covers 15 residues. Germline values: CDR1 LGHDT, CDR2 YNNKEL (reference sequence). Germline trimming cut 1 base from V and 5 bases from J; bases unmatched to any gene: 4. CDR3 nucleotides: TGTGCCAGCAGCCAAGGCCCTAGCGGGAGCGAGACCCAGTACTTC. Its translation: CASSQGPSGSETQYF.

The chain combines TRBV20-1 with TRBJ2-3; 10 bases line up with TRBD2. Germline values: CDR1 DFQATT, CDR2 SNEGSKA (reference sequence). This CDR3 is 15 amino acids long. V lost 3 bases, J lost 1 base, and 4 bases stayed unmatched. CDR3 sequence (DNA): TGCAGTGCTAGCAGACTAGCGGGCCGCACAGATACGCAGTATTTT. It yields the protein CSASRLAGRTDTQYF.

The CDR3 region is CSARPLYNEQFF. The CDR3 bases are TGCAGTGCTAGACCCCTATACAATGAGCAGTTCTTC. The chain links TRBV20-1 to TRBJ2-1; no reliable D call. This CDR3 spans 12 amino acids. Trimming took 2 bases from V and 4 from J, leaving 6 bases between them. The germline V gene encodes CDR1 DFQATT and CDR2 SNEGSKA (reference sequence).